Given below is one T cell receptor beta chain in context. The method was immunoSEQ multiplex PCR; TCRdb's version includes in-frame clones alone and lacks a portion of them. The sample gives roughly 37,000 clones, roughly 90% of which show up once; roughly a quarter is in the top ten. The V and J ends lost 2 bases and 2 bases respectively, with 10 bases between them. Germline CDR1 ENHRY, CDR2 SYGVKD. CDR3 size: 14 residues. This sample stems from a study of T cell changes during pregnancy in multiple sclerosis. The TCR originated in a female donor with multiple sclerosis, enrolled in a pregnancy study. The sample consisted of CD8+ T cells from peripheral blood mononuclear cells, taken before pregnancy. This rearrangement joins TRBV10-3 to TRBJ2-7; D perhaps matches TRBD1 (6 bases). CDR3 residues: CAISERTETYEQYF. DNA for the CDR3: TGTGCCATCAGTGAGCGGACAGAGACCTACGAGCAGTACTTC.